This is a list of T cell receptor beta chains from one sample in a study of shared clonotypes between healthy human individuals. TCRdb's table, derived via immunoSEQ multiplex PCR, lists solely in-frame clones and lacks some. The sample comprises some 120,000 clones, 68% of which are singletons, and about 22% rests with the top ten. Source material: memory CD8+ T cells sorted from blood. The origin of the receptors is a woman in her twenties or thirties in good health. Each CDR3 is given with its conserved first and last residue. D genes are given only for firm matches. Some rows have no size entry. The others give once, few or many, or a class for an expanded clone.

D gene	clone size	V gene	J gene	CDR3 DNA	CDR3 protein
TRBD1	many	TRBV18	TRBJ2-7	TGTGCCAGCTCACCTGACAGGGGGCATTCCTACGAGCAGTACTTC	CASSPDRGHSYEQYF
TRBD2	-	TRBV5-1	TRBJ2-7	TGCGCCAGCAGCTTGGCCCCTAGCGGGAGTGTCTACGAGCAGTACTTC	CASSLAPSGSVYEQYF
TRBD2	-	TRBV10-3	TRBJ2-5	TGTGCCACGGGGGAGGGGAACCAAGAGACCCAGTACTTC	CATGEGNQETQYF
-	-	TRBV6-1	TRBJ2-6	TGTGCCAGCAGTGAGGAAGACTCTGGGGCCAACGTCCTGACTTTC	CASSEEDSGANVLTF
TRBD2	-	TRBV5-4	TRBJ2-7	TGTGCCAGCAGCCCCGGGAGGCTGTGGAGAGGGAGAACCTACGAGCAGTACTTC	CASSPGRLWRGRTYEQYF
TRBD2	-	TRBV6-6	TRBJ2-1	TGTGCCAGCAGTTACGGGACTAGCGGGAAGAATGAGCAGTTCTTC	CASSYGTSGKNEQFF
-	-	TRBV5-8	TRBJ2-3	TGTGCCAGCAGCCCCTTCGGGTTCTATCGGGGGAGCACAGATACGCAGTATTTT	CASSPFGFYRGSTDTQYF
-	-	TRBV5-4	TRBJ2-7	TGTGCCAGCAGCCTTACTTCGTCATCCTACGAGCAGTACTTC	CASSLTSSSYEQYF
-	-	TRBV6-5	TRBJ2-5	TGTGCCAGCAGTTACTCGGGACGGTCGGAGCAGTACTTC	CASSYSGRSEQYF
TRBD2	few	TRBV5-6	TRBJ2-1	TGTGCCAGCAGCACCCTGAGCGGGATCCGTGCCAATGAGCAGTTCTTC	CASSTLSGIRANEQFF
-	-	TRBV5-5	TRBJ2-3	TGTGCCAGCAGCTTGGGAGGGTCAGCTAACACAGATACGCAGTATTTT	CASSLGGSANTDTQYF
-	once	TRBV25-1	TRBJ2-7	TGTGCCAGCAGTCCCCGCGGGGTCCACGAGCAGTACTTC	CASSPRGVHEQYF
TRBD2	few	TRBV4-2	TRBJ2-3	TGTGCCAGCAGCCGAGAGTTAGCGGGAAACACAGATACGCAGTATTTT	CASSRELAGNTDTQYF
-	-	TRBV7-9	TRBJ1-1	TGTGCCACCGGGCGAATGAACACTGAAGCTTTCTTT	CATGRMNTEAFF
TRBD1	-	TRBV4-1	TRBJ1-1	TGCGCCAGCAGCCAAGATGGGGGACAGGGGTTCGTCGTCACTGAAGCTTTCTTT	CASSQDGGQGFVVTEAFF
TRBD2	-	TRBV30	TRBJ2-1	TGTGCCTGGAGTGTAACAGCGGGAGGGTACAATGAGCAGTTCTTC	CAWSVTAGGYNEQFF
-	-	TRBV11-2	TRBJ1-3	TGTGCCAGCAGCACCCGACCAGGGTTGGGAAACACCATATATTTT	CASSTRPGLGNTIYF
-	-	TRBV7-9	TRBJ2-1	TGTGCCAGCAGCCCGAGGGGGGGTAGCTCCTACAATGAGCAGTTCTTC	CASSPRGGSSYNEQFF
-	many	TRBV13	TRBJ2-7	TGTGCCAGCAGTGATAGGGTGGGCGGAGCATACGAGCAGTACTTC	CASSDRVGGAYEQYF
-	few	TRBV13	TRBJ2-7	TGTGCCAGCAGCTCCACCCTCAGGGTTGGGGAGCAGTACTTC	CASSSTLRVGEQYF
TRBD1	medium-sized	TRBV6-4	TRBJ2-6	TGTGCCAGCAGTGACGTAGGGGGCACTGGGGCCAACGTCCTGACTTTC	CASSDVGGTGANVLTF
-	-	TRBV7-3	TRBJ2-3	TGTGCCAGCAGCTCCTATCTAGAAACAGATACGCAGTATTTT	CASSSYLETDTQYF
-	-	TRBV4-1	TRBJ2-1	TGCGCCAGCAGCCAAGGCAGGTTCTACAATGAGCAGTTCTTC	CASSQGRFYNEQFF
TRBD2	-	TRBV5-1	TRBJ2-1	TGCGCCAGCAGCTTATATAGCGGGAGCAATGAGCAGTTCTTC	CASSLYSGSNEQFF
-	-	TRBV5-4	TRBJ1-1	TGTGCCAGCAGCTTGGGGCGGGGGACTGAAGCTTTCTTT	CASSLGRGTEAFF
-	-	TRBV27	TRBJ2-1	TGTGCCAGCAGTTTCGCGTCCAATGAGCAGTTCTTC	CASSFASNEQFF
-	few	TRBV7-2	TRBJ2-2	TGTGCCAGCAGCCGAATACTACCGTCGAACACCGGGGAGCTGTTTTTT	CASSRILPSNTGELFF
-	-	TRBV2	TRBJ2-6	TGTGCCAGCAGAATTGGGACCGCCCACGGGGCCAACGTCCTGACTTTC	CASRIGTAHGANVLTF
-	-	TRBV11-2	TRBJ2-7	TGTGCCAGCAGCCGGTGGACGTACGAGCAGTACTTC	CASSRWTYEQYF
TRBD2	few	TRBV28	TRBJ2-7	TGTGCCAGCAGTCCTATCTTGACTAGCATCCACGAGCAGTACTTC	CASSPILTSIHEQYF
-	-	TRBV2	TRBJ2-3	TGTGCCAGCAGTGTTGGGTTTTTGGTCGCAGATACGCAGTATTTT	CASSVGFLVADTQYF
-	-	TRBV4-1	TRBJ1-2	TGCGCCAGCAGCCAAGAGTTGGACTATGGCTACACCTTC	CASSQELDYGYTF
-	-	TRBV2	TRBJ2-7	TGTGCCAGCAGTGGAGTAGGGGGGTACGAGCAGTACTTC	CASSGVGGYEQYF
-	-	TRBV27	TRBJ2-7	TGTGCCTCCACACCTACTCCCTACTCCTACGAGCAGTACTTC	CASTPTPYSYEQYF
TRBD2	-	TRBV27	TRBJ2-1	TGTGCCAGCAGTCTAGCGGGCCTCTCCTACAATGAGCAGTTCTTC	CASSLAGLSYNEQFF
-	-	TRBV10-3	TRBJ2-7	TGTGCCATCAGTCCTCCCCCGGGACACTACACGCCTAACTACGAGCAGTACTTC	CAISPPPGHYTPNYEQYF
TRBD1	-	TRBV28	TRBJ2-7	TGTGCCAGCAGCTCCGGGACAGGTTACGAGCAGTACTTC	CASSSGTGYEQYF
-	-	TRBV5-8	TRBJ1-5	TGTGCCAGCAGCTTGGTTCCTAATCAGCCCCAGCATTTT	CASSLVPNQPQHF
TRBD2	many	TRBV7-2	TRBJ2-7	TGTGCCAGCAGCATAGGACTAGCGGAAACCTACGAGCAGTACTTC	CASSIGLAETYEQYF
-	-	TRBV13	TRBJ1-2	TGTGCCAGCAGCTTACACTGGCAGGGAAGCTATGGCTACACCTTC	CASSLHWQGSYGYTF
-	-	TRBV29-1	TRBJ2-6	TGCAGCGTTGGGGCTATGCGGGCTGGGGCCAACGTCCTGACTTTC	CSVGAMRAGANVLTF
-	-	TRBV7-2	TRBJ2-7	TGTGCCAGCAGCTGGACAGTTCGCCCCTACGAGCAGTACTTC	CASSWTVRPYEQYF
-	-	TRBV11-3	TRBJ2-5	TGTGCCAGCAGCCGAACCCTGGAGGAGACCCAGTACTTC	CASSRTLEETQYF
TRBD1	-	TRBV6-5	TRBJ2-7	TGTGCCAGCAGTTACTCGATGACAGGGATTCCCTACGAGCAGTACTTC	CASSYSMTGIPYEQYF
-	few	TRBV28	TRBJ1-1	TGTGCCAGCAGTCCAGCCAACACTGAAGCTTTCTTT	CASSPANTEAFF
-	once	TRBV6-1	TRBJ1-1	TGTGCCAGCAGTTCAGCGCTAGAAGCTTTCTTT	CASSSALEAFF
TRBD1	-	TRBV2	TRBJ1-1	TGTGCCAGCCGGGGACAGATGAACACTGAAGCTTTCTTT	CASRGQMNTEAFF
-	-	TRBV11-2	TRBJ2-7	TGTGCCAGCAGCCGAGGAACAACCGATTACGAGCAGTACTTC	CASSRGTTDYEQYF
TRBD1	-	TRBV11-2	TRBJ2-2	TGTGCCAGCAGCTTAGATCTTTGGGACAGTAACACCGGGGAGCTGTTTTTT	CASSLDLWDSNTGELFF
-	-	TRBV19	TRBJ1-2	TGTGCCAGTAGTATAGGCCCCGCAGGGTTCGACTATGGCTACACCTTC	CASSIGPAGFDYGYTF